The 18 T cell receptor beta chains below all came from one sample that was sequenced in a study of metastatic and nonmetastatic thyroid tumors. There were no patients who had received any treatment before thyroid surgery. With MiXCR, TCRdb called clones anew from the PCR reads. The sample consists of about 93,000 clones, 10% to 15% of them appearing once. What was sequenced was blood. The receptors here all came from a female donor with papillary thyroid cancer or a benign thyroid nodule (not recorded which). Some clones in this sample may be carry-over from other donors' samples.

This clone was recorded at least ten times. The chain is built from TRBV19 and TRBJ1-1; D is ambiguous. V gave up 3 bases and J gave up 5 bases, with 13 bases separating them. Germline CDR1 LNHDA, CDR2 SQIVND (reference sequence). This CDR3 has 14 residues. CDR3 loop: CASSIDTQSTEAFF. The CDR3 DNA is TGTGCCAGTAGTATCGACACCCAAAGTACTGAAGCTTTCTTT.

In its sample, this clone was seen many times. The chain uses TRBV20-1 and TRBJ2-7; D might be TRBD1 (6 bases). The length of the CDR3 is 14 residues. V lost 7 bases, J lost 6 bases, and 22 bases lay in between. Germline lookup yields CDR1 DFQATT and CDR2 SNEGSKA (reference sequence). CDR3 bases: TGCAGTGTTAAACCGACCGGGACACCACTCGAGCAGTACTTC. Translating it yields CSVKPTGTPLEQYF.

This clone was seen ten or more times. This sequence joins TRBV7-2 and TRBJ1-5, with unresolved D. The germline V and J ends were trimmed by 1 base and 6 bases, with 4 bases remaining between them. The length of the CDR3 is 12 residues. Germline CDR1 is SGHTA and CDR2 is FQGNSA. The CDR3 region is CASSLVGQPQHF. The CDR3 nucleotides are TGTGCCAGCAGCTTAGTTGGTCAGCCCCAGCATTTT.

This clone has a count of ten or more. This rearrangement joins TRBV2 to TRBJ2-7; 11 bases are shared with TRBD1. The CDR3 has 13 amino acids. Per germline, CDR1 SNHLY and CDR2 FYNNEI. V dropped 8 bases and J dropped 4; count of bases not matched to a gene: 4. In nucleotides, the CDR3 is TGTGCCAGCCTGGGACAGGGGGAGTACGAGCAGTACTTC. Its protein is CASLGQGEYEQYF.

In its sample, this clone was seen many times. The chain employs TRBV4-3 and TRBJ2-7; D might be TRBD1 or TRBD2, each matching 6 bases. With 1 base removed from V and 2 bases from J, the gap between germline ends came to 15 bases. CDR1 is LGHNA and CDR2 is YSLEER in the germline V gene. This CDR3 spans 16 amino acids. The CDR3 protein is CASSQGGAPGPYEQYF. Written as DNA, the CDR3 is TGCGCCAGCAGCCAAGGGGGGGCACCGGGACCCTACGAGCAGTACTTC.

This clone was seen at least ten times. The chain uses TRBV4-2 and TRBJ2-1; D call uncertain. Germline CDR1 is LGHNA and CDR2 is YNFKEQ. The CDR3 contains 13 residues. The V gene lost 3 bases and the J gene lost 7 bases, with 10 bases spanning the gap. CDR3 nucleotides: TGTGCCAGCAGCCAGGAACTTCAGAATGAGCAGTTCTTC. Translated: CASSQELQNEQFF.

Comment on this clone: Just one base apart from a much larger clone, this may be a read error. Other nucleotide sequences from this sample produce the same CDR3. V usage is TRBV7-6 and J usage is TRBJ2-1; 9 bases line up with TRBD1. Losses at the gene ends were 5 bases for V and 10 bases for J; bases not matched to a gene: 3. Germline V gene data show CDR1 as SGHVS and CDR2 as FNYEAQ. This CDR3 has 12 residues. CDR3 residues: CASSQTGGEQFF. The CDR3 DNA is TGTGCCAGCAGCCAGACAGGGGGAGAGCAGTTCTTC.

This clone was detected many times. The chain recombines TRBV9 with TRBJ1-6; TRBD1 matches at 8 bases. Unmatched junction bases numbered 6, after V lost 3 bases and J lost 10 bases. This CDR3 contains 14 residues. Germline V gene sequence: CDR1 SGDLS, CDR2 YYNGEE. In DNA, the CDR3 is TGTGCCAGCAGCGCCCGGACAGGGAACTCACCCCTCCACTTT. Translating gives CASSARTGNSPLHF.

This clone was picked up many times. DNA of the CDR3: TGTGCCAGTAGTAGACCGGGACAGATAAACAATGAGCAGTTCTTC. Protein: CASSRPGQINNEQFF. The chain joins TRBV19 to TRBJ2-1, with 7 bases fitting TRBD1. This CDR3 contains 15 residues. After removal of 4 bases from V and 5 bases from J, the junction contained 8 bases not matched to a gene. CDR1 and CDR2 from the germline V gene are LNHDA and SQIVND (reference sequence).

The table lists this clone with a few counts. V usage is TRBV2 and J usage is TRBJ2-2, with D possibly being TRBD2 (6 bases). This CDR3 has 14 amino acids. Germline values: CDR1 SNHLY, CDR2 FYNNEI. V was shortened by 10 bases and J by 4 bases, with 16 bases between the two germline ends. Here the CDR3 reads CANQGRGGTGELFF. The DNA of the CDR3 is TGTGCCAACCAGGGTCGGGGAGGCACCGGGGAGCTGTTTTTT.

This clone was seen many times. This CDR3 reads CASTPGVSYEQYF. CDR3 nucleotide sequence: TGTGCCAGTACCCCAGGAGTGTCCTACGAGCAGTACTTC. This chain joins TRBV19 and TRBJ2-7; D ambiguous. CDR3 size: 13 residues. The germline V gene encodes CDR1 LNHDA and CDR2 SQIVND (reference sequence). V was shortened by 7 bases and J by 1 base, with 11 bases between the two germline ends.

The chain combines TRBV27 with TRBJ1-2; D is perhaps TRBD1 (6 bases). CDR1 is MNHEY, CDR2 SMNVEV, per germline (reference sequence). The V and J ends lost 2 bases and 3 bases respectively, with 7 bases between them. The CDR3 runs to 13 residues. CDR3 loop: CASSLTGYYGYTF. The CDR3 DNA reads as TGTGCCAGCAGTTTAACAGGGTACTATGGCTACACCTTC.

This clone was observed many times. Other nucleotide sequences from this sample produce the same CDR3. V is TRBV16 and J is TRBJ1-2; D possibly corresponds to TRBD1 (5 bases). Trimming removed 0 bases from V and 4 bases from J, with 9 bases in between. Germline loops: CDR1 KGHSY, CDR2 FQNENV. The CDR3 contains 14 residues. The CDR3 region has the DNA TGTGCCAGCAGCCAATCTGCGGGGCCCTATGGCTACACCTTC. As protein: CASSQSAGPYGYTF.

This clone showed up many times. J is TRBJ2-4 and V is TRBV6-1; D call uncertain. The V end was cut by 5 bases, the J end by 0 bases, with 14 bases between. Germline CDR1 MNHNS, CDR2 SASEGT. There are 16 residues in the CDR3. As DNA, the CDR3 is TGTGCCAGCAGTTCCTTCCAAGTAGTAGCCAAAAACATTCAGTACTTC. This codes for CASSSFQVVAKNIQYF.

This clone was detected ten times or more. The chain's CDR3 is CATSGGVNEQFF. CDR3 coding DNA: TGTGCCACCAGTGGCGGGGTCAATGAGCAGTTCTTC. The V gene is TRBV24-1, the J gene TRBJ2-1, with D possibly TRBD2 on 6 matching bases. Germline V lookup: CDR1 KGHDR, CDR2 SFDVKD. The CDR3 is 12 residues long. V lost 5 bases and J lost 6, with 7 bases in between.

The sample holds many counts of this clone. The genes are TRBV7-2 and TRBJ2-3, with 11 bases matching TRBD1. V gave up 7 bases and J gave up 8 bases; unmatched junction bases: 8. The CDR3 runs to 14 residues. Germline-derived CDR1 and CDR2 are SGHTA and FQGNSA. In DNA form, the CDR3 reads TGTGCCAGCACCAGAGGGACAGGGGGTCTTACGCAGTATTTT. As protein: CASTRGTGGLTQYF.

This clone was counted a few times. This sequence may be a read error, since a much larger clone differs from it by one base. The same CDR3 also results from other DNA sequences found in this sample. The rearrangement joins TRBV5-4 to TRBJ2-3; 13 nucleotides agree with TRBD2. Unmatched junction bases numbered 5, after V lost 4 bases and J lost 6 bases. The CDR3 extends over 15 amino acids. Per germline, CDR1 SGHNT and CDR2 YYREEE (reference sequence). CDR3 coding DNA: TGTGCCAGCAGCCCCTGGACTAGCGGGAGTGATACGCAGTATTTT. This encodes CASSPWTSGSDTQYF. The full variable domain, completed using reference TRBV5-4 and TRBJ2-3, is ETGVTQSPTHLIKTRGQQVTLRCSSQSGHNTVSWYQQALGQGPQFIFQYYREEENGRGNFPPRFSGLQFPNYSSELNVNALELDDSALYLCASSPWTSGSDTQYFGPGTRLTVL.

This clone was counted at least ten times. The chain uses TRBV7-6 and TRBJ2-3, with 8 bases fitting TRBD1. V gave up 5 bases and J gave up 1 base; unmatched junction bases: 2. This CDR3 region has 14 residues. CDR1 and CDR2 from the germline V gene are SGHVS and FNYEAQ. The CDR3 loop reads CASSRGQGTDTQYF. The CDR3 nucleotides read TGTGCCAGCAGCCGGGGACAGGGCACAGATACGCAGTATTTT.